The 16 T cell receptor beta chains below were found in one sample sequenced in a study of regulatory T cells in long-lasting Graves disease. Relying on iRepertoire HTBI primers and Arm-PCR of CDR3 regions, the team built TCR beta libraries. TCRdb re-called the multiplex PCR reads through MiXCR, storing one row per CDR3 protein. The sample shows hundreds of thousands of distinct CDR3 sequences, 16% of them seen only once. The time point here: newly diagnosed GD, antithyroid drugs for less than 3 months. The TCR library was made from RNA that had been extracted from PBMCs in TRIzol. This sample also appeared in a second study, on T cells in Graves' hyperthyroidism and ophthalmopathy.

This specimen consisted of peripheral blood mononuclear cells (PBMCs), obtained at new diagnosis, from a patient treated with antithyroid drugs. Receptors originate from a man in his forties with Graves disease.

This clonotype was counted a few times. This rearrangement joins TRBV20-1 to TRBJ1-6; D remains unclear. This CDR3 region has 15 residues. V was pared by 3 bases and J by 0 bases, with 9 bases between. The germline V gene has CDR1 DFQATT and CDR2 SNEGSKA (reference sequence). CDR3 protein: CSASPQSSYNSPLHF. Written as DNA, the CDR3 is TGCAGTGCTAGTCCCCAGAGCTCCTATAATTCACCCCTCCACTTT.

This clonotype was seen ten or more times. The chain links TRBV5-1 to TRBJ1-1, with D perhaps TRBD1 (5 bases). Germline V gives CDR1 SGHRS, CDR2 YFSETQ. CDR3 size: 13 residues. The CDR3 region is CASNPGGATEAFF. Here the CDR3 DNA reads TGCGCTAGTAACCCCGGGGGAGCGACTGAAGCTTTCTTT.

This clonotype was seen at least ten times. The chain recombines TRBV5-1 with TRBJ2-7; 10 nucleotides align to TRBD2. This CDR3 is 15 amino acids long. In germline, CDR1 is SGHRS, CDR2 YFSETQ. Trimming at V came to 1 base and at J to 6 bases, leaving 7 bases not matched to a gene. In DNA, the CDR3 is TGCGCCAGCAGCTTGAGGACTAGCGGCAGGGGCGAGCAGTACTTC. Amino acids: CASSLRTSGRGEQYF.

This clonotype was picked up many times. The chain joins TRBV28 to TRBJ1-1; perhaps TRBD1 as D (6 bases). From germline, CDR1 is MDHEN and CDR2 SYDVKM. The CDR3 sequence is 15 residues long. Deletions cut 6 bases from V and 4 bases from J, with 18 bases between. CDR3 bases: TGTGCCAGCAGGTCACTACAGGGTTATGGCACTGAAGCTTTCTTT. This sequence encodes CASRSLQGYGTEAFF.

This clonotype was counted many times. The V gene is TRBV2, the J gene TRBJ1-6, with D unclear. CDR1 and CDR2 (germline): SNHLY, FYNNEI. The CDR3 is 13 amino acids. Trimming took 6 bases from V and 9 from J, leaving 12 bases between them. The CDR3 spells CASRGEGGSPLHF. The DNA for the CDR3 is TGTGCCAGCAGGGGAGAGGGCGGTTCACCCCTCCACTTT. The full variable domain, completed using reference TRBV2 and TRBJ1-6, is EPEVTQTPSHQVTQMGQEVILRCVPISNHLYFYWYRQILGQKVEFLVSFYNNEISEKSEIFDDQFSVERPDGSNFTLKIRSTKLEDSAMYFCASRGEGGSPLHFGNGTRLTVT.

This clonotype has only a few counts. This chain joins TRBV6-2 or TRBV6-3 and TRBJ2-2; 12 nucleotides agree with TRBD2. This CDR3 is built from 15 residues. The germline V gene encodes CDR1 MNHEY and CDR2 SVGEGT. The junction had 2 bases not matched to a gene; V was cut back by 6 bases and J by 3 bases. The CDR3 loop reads CASSRTSGDTGELFF. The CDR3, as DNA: TGTGCCAGCAGCCGGACTAGCGGGGACACCGGGGAGCTGTTTTTT.

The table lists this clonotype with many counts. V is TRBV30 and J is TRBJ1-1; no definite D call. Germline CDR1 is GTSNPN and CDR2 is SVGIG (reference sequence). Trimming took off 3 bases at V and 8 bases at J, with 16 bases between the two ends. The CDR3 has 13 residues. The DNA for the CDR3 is TGTGCCTGGAGCCCGGGGTATGGCCGGGAAGCTTTCTTT. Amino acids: CAWSPGYGREAFF.

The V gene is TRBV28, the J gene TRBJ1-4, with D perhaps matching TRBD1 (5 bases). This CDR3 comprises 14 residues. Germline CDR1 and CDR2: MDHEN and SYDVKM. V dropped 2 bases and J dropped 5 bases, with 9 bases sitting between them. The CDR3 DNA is TGTGCCAGCAGTTTAGGGACCTGGAATGAAAAACTGTTTTTT. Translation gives CASSLGTWNEKLFF.

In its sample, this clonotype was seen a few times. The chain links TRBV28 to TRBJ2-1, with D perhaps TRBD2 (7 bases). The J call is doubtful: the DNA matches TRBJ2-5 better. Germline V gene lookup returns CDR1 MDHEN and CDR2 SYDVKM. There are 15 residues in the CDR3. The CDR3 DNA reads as TGTGCCAGCAGTGGTAGGGGGGGAATGCGAGAGACCCAGTACTTC. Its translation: CASSGRGGMRETQYF.

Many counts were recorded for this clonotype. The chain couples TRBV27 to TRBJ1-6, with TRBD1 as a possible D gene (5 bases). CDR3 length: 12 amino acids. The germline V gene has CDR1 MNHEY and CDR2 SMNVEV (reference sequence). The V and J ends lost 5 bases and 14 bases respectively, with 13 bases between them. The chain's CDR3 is CASSHRGATLHF. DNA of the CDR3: TGTGCCAGCAGTCACCGGGGCGCCACCCTCCACTTT.

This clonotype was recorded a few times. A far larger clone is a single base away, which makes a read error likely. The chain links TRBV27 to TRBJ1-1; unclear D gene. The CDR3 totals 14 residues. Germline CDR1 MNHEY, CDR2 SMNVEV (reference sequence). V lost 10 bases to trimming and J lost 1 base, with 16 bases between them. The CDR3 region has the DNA TGTGCCACCAAATCCGGGGTTGAGAACACTGAAGCTTTCTTT. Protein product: CATKSGVENTEAFF.

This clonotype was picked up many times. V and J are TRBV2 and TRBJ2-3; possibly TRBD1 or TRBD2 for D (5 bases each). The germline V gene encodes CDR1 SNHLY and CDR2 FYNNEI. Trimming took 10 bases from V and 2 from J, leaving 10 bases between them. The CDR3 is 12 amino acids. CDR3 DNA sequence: TGTGCCACCGGGACGGCCACAGATACGCAGTATTTT. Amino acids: CATGTATDTQYF.

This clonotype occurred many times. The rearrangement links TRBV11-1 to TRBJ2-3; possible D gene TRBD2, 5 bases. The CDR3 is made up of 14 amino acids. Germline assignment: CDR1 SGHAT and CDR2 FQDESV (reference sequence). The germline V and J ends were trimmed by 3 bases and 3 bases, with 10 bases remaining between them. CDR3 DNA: TGTGCCAGCAGCTTCGGACTGGGAACAGATACGCAGTATTTT. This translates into CASSFGLGTDTQYF.

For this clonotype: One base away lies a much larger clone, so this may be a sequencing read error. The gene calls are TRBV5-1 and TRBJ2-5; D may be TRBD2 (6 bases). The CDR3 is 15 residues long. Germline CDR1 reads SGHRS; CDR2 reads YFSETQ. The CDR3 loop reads CASSLGLVGRETRYF. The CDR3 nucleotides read TGCGCCAGCAGCTTGGGGCTCGTCGGCCGGGAGACCCGGTACTTC.

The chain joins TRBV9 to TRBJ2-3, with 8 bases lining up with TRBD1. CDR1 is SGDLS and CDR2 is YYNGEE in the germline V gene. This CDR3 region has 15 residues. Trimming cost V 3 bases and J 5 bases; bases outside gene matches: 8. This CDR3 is CASSEVRGLEDTQYF. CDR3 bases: TGTGCCAGCAGCGAGGTCAGGGGGCTGGAAGATACGCAGTATTTT.

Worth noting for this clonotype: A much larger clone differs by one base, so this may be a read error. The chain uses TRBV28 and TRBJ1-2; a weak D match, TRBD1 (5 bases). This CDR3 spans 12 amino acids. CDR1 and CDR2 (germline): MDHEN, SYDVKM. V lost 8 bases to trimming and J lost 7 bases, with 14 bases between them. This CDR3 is CASYKGQGGYTF. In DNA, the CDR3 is TGTGCCAGCTACAAGGGGCAGGGTGGCTACACCTTC.